This T cell receptor (beta chain) was captured by sequencing in a study of control samples from healthy donors and cancer patients. Generated by immunoSEQ multiplex PCR, the TCRdb table keeps only in-frame clones and is missing some. This table holds roughly 55,000 clones, approximately 85% found once. Germline CDR1 reads SGHRS; CDR2 reads YFSETQ. CDR3 length: 14 amino acids. Trimming took 4 bases from V and 4 from J, leaving 14 bases between them. The chain recombines TRBV5-1 with TRBJ1-1; D unclear. Sequenced sample: blood. This clonotype originated in a man aged 45-65 years in good health. CDR3 residues: CASSPYGEGTEAFF. The CDR3 DNA follows: TGCGCCAGCAGCCCCTACGGGGAGGGCACTGAAGCTTTCTTT.